The T cell receptor beta chain described here comes from a study of shared clonotypes between healthy human individuals. Study-level information: Per donor, CD8 memory used one plate, CD8 naive used two, CD4 memory used three and CD4 naive used three.

The protocol was immunoSEQ multiplex PCR, while the TCRdb copy is restricted to in-frame clones and leaves out a portion. The sample contains hundreds of thousands of clones, 96% of which appear only once. CD8 cells classed as naive were CD45RO-negative and positively selected for CCR7, excluding terminally differentiated effector memory CD45RA+ cells. The V and J ends lost 3 bases and 7 bases, in that order; junction bases with no gene match: 5. From germline, CDR1 is SQVTM and CDR2 ANQGSEA. CDR3 length: 12 amino acids. This chain links TRBV29-1 with TRBJ1-2; 7 positions match TRBD1. The sequencing input was naive CD8+ T cells sorted from blood. This receptor was obtained from a woman in her twenties or thirties in good health. CDR3 sequence (DNA): TGCAGCGTTGATGAGGGGGCGGGTGGCTACACCTTC. Translated, it gives CSVDEGAGGYTF.